The 22 T cell receptor beta chains listed next were all sequenced from one sample in a study of blood T cell repertoires in COVID-19. Produced via immunoSEQ multiplex PCR; TCRdb's table is partial and in-frame only. The sample holds 300,000 or so clones, around 90% seen once. The sequencing input was PBMCs or T cells enriched from blood (not recorded which). These receptors originate from a woman aged 25 to 45 who had recovered from COVID-19.

V usage is TRBV27 and J usage is TRBJ1-1, with TRBD1 matching over 7 bases. The germline CDR1 and CDR2 sequences are MNHEY and SMNVEV (reference sequence). J lost 6 bases, V lost 7 bases, and 17 bases had no gene match. This CDR3 is 16 amino acids long. Written as DNA, the CDR3 is TGTGCCAGCAAAGACTACAGGGGACAGAGGGTCCCTGAAGCTTTCTTT. It specifies CASKDYRGQRVPEAFF.

The CDR3 DNA reads TGTGCCAGCACCTTAGGGAGCCTCAGCACAGATACGCAGTATTTT. Protein sequence: CASTLGSLSTDTQYF. The V call is TRBV28, the J call TRBJ2-3, with TRBD2 as a possible D gene (5 bases). The CDR3 has 15 residues. From germline, CDR1 is MDHEN and CDR2 SYDVKM. V lost 7 bases and J lost 0, with 14 bases in between.

V gene TRBV4-3 combines with J gene TRBJ2-5; 8 bases agree with TRBD2. The germline CDR1 and CDR2 sequences are LGHNA and YSLEER. The CDR3 consists of 16 residues. V trimming: 0 bases; J trimming: 4 bases; junction bases outside the gene matches: 7. CDR3 nucleotide sequence: TGCGCCAGCAGCCAAGATTTTGGGACTAGGGGAGAGACCCAGTACTTC. Its translation is CASSQDFGTRGETQYF.

The chain carries TRBV7-2 and TRBJ2-3; 9 bases agree with TRBD2. This CDR3 is built from 15 residues. The junction had 5 bases not matched to a gene; V was cut back by 2 bases and J by 5 bases. In germline, CDR1 is SGHTA, CDR2 FQGNSA. DNA of the CDR3: TGTGCCAGCAGCTTATGGACTAGCGTCGGAGATACGCAGTATTTT. As protein: CASSLWTSVGDTQYF.

A single count supports this clone. The chain carries TRBV24-1 and TRBJ1-1; 7 bases fit TRBD1. V lost 4 bases and J lost 1; bases outside the gene matches: 5. Germline CDR1 and CDR2: KGHDR and SFDVKD. The CDR3 contains 15 residues. The CDR3 is CATSDTRTGNTEAFF. DNA of the CDR3: TGTGCCACCAGTGACACCCGGACAGGGAACACTGAAGCTTTCTTT.

As regards this clone: The sample has other DNA sequences that encode this CDR3 too. The V gene is TRBV28, the J gene TRBJ1-1, with D maybe TRBD1 (5 bases). The V gene's germline CDR1 is MDHEN and CDR2 SYDVKM. Trimming shortened V by 3 bases and J by 5 bases, and 10 bases separated the two germline ends. The CDR3 sequence is 13 residues long. DNA of the CDR3: TGTGCCAGCAGTTTTTCAGGGCGTACTGAAGCTTTCTTT. Translated: CASSFSGRTEAFF.

The chain recombines TRBV5-6 with TRBJ1-3; weak D call: TRBD1 (6 bases). Deletions cut 4 bases from V and 4 bases from J, with 18 bases between. There are 16 residues in the CDR3. From germline, CDR1 is SGHDT and CDR2 YYEEEE. CDR3 bases: TGTGCCAGCAGCCTAAGAACTACAGGGTTGGGAAACACCATATATTTT. Amino acid sequence: CASSLRTTGLGNTIYF.

The chain has TRBV7-9 and TRBJ2-7; tentatively, D is TRBD1 (6 bases). V lost 5 bases and J lost 4, with 9 bases in between. Germline CDR1 SEHNR, CDR2 FQNEAQ (reference sequence). This CDR3 comprises 12 residues. The CDR3 loop is CASSAQGYEQYF. Written as DNA, the CDR3 is TGTGCCAGCAGCGCCCAGGGGTACGAGCAGTACTTC.

The V and J genes are TRBV29-1 and TRBJ2-7; D is ambiguous. CDR1 SQVTM and CDR2 ANQGSEA come from the germline V gene. V was clipped by 1 base and J by 4 bases, with 8 bases between them. This CDR3 spans 12 amino acids. In DNA form, the CDR3 reads TGCAGCGTTGAAGGCCGGAGATACGAGCAGTACTTC. Translated: CSVEGRRYEQYF.

This chain joins TRBV6-2 or TRBV6-3 and TRBJ2-2, with D perhaps matching TRBD1 (6 bases). The CDR3 has 14 amino acids. Germline lookup yields CDR1 MNHEY and CDR2 SVGEGT. Trimming removed 4 bases from V and 4 bases from J, with 10 bases in between. DNA for the CDR3: TGTGCCAGCAGTTCAGGGGCCTCCACCGGGGAGCTGTTTTTT. This sequence encodes CASSSGASTGELFF.

The chain links TRBV19 to TRBJ2-5; perhaps TRBD2 as D (7 bases). V lost 8 bases, J lost 6 bases, and 25 bases lay in between. CDR3 size: 16 residues. The germline V gene encodes CDR1 LNHDA and CDR2 SQIVND (reference sequence). The CDR3 sequence: CASGLRGGAGAQTQYF. DNA for the CDR3: TGTGCCAGTGGCCTGAGGGGGGGCGCAGGAGCACAGACCCAGTACTTC.

The table lists this clone with a count of one. V is TRBV27 and J is TRBJ2-3; 9 bases agree with TRBD1. The CDR3 is made up of 15 amino acids. The ends lost 6 bases at V and 6 bases at J; junction bases unmatched: 10. CDR1 and CDR2 (germline): MNHEY, SMNVEV (reference sequence). The CDR3 loop reads CASRIPGQGRDTQYF. The DNA for the CDR3 is TGTGCCAGCAGAATCCCGGGACAGGGAAGGGATACGCAGTATTTT.

The chain couples TRBV21-1 to TRBJ2-2; TRBD1 reflects the table's D call only, with no check against the DNA. TRBV21-1 is flagged as a pseudogene. The CDR3 covers 17 residues. DNA for the CDR3: TGTGCCAGCAGCACCTTTTCGGGACAGGGGATTACCTGGGAGCTGTTTTTT. Its translation: CASSTFSGQGITWELFF.

The gene calls are TRBV28 and TRBJ2-1; 7 nucleotides align to TRBD1. Looked up from germline, CDR1 is MDHEN and CDR2 is SYDVKM. Germline trimming cut 7 bases from V and 7 bases from J; bases unmatched to any gene: 4. The CDR3 is 12 residues long. CDR3 sequence (DNA): TGTGCCAGCACAACAGGGGAAAATGAGCAGTTCTTC. This sequence encodes CASTTGENEQFF.

V and J are TRBV19 and TRBJ1-6; TRBD1 agrees at 9 bases. V shed 11 bases, J shed 8 bases, and the junction held 7 bases outside the gene matches. In germline, CDR1 is LNHDA, CDR2 SQIVND (reference sequence). The CDR3 contains 13 residues. CDR3 amino acids: CAVAGQGHSPLHF. The CDR3 DNA reads as TGTGCCGTCGCGGGACAGGGTCATTCACCCCTCCACTTT.

The gene calls are TRBV5-1 and TRBJ2-2; D possibly corresponds to TRBD1 (10 bases). Trimming cost V 1 base and J 0 bases, with 31 bases left between them. The CDR3 runs 23 residues. Germline V lookup: CDR1 SGHRS, CDR2 YFSETQ. The CDR3 region is CASSLWRQGARVAGVPNTGELFF. The CDR3 bases are TGCGCCAGCAGCTTGTGGAGACAGGGGGCGAGGGTAGCGGGAGTACCGAACACCGGGGAGCTGTTTTTT. Full variable domain (remainder filled in from reference TRBV5-1 and TRBJ2-2): KAGVTQTPRYLIKTRGQQVTLSCSPISGHRSVSWYQQTPGQGLQFLFEYFSETQRNKGNFPGRFSGRQFSNSRSEMNVSTLELGDSALYLCASSLWRQGARVAGVPNTGELFFGEGSRLTVL.

The CDR3 sequence is CASSPRAGRGGEQYF. CDR3 in DNA: TGTGCCAGCAGCCCACGGGCGGGCAGGGGTGGAGAGCAGTACTTC. J is TRBJ2-7 and V is TRBV11-2; a weak D match, TRBD1 (6 bases). This CDR3 is built from 15 residues. Germline CDR1 is SGHAT and CDR2 is FQNNGV. Trimming removed 5 bases from V and 7 bases from J, with 21 bases in between. The variable domain in full, completed from reference TRBV11-2 and TRBJ2-7, reads EAGVAQSPRYKIIEKRQSVAFWCNPISGHATLYWYQQILGQGPKLLIQFQNNGVVDDSQLPKDRFSAERLKGVDSTLKIQPAKLEDSAVYLCASSPRAGRGGEQYFGPGTRLTVT.

This clone was seen a few times. The chain joins TRBV3-1 (or the pseudogene TRBV3-2) to TRBJ2-7; 10 positions agree with TRBD2. Germline assignment: CDR1 LGHDT and CDR2 YNNKEL (reference sequence). CDR3 length: 15 residues. The V gene end was trimmed by 4 bases and the J gene end by 4 bases; junction bases not matched to a gene: 7. The CDR3 region has the DNA TGTGCCAGCAGCCCGGTGGCTAGCGGGAGTTACGAGCAGTACTTC. As protein: CASSPVASGSYEQYF.

The V call is TRBV4-3, the J call TRBJ2-3; TRBD1 might be the D (5 bases). Germline loops: CDR1 LGHNA, CDR2 YSLEER. Between the trimmed V and J ends, which lost 4 bases and 3 bases, there was a span of 17 bases. This CDR3 is 16 amino acids long. DNA of the CDR3: TGCGCCAGCAGCCGCGGTTCAGGGATCGGGACAGATACGCAGTATTTT. The encoded protein is CASSRGSGIGTDTQYF.

This clone was seen only once. As DNA, the CDR3 is TGTGCCAGCAGGACGGGACACGACGAGCAGTACTTC. This gives the protein CASRTGHDEQYF. This chain joins TRBV27 and TRBJ2-7; D is possibly TRBD1 (6 bases). With 6 bases removed from V and 5 bases from J, the gap between germline ends came to 11 bases. The germline V gene encodes CDR1 MNHEY and CDR2 SMNVEV (reference sequence). There are 12 residues in the CDR3.

The chain carries TRBV24-1 and TRBJ2-1; 10 nucleotides line up with TRBD2. Trimming at V came to 8 bases and at J to 8 bases, leaving 11 bases not matched to a gene. The germline CDR1 and CDR2 sequences are KGHDR and SFDVKD. The CDR3 spans 15 residues. The CDR3 sequence is CATIGTAGGNYEQFF. DNA for the CDR3: TGTGCCACCATAGGTACAGCGGGAGGGAACTATGAGCAGTTCTTC.

The chain carries TRBV27 and TRBJ2-1; 7 positions match TRBD2. V lost 5 bases and J lost 0; bases outside the gene matches: 4. The CDR3 consists of 15 residues. CDR1 is MNHEY, CDR2 SMNVEV, per germline (reference sequence). CDR3 region: CASSAKRGSYNEQFF. The DNA for the CDR3 is TGTGCCAGCAGTGCCAAGCGGGGCTCCTACAATGAGCAGTTCTTC.